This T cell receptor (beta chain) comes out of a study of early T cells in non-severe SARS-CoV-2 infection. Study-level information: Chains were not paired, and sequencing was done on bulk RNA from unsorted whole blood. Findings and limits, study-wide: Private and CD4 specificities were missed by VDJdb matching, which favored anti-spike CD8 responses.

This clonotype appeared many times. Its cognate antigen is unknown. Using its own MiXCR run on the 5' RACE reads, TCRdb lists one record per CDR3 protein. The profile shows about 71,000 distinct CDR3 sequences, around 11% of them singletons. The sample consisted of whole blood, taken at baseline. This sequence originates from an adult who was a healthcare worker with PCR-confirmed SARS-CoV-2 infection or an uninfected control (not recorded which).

The CDR3 protein is CASSLNPPAFPYGYTF. In nucleotides, the CDR3 is TGTGCCAGCAGTTTAAACCCCCCAGCGTTCCCCTATGGCTACACCTTC. V usage is TRBV27 and J usage is TRBJ1-2; D remains unclear. Trimming removed 2 bases from V and 4 bases from J, with 17 bases in between. The CDR3 length is 16 residues. Germline V gene data show CDR1 as MNHEY and CDR2 as SMNVEV (reference sequence).